Listed here is a single TCR beta chain. Its specificity is unknown. Germline V gene sequence: CDR1 LGHNA, CDR2 YNFKEQ. V was pared by 4 bases and J by 0 bases, with 4 bases of the junction left unmatched. CDR3 size: 16 residues. The PCR made use of 60 Vbeta and 13 Jbeta primers. Here immunoSEQ multiplex PCR was the method, and the copy in TCRdb shows in-frame clones only, minus some. The sample records around 150,000 clones, about four fifths being singletons. This sample was taken from a study of cytomegalovirus exposure and HLA in healthy donors. The study, taken as a whole, reports: Reports credit the classifier with highly specific, highly sensitive diagnosis of cytomegalovirus status. Cytomegalovirus-associated status was assigned to about 180 TCR beta chains.

The sequence was obtained from a man aged 25-40 years in good health. J is TRBJ1-4 and V is TRBV4-2; 8 bases fit TRBD1. The sequenced material came from PBMCs. The CDR3 sequence is CASSRAGQATNEKLFF. CDR3 coding DNA: TGTGCCAGCAGCCGCGCGGGACAGGCAACTAATGAAAAACTGTTTTTT.